This TCR beta chain was found in a study of T cell responses to AZD1222 COVID-19 vaccine. The table came from immunoSEQ multiplex PCR; TCRdb's copy has only in-frame clones and leaves some out. Among some 100,000 clones listed, 80% to 90% were seen once. V lost 2 bases to trimming and J lost 6 bases; unmatched junction nucleotides: 5. CDR1 is LGHDT, CDR2 YNNKEL, per germline (reference sequence). This CDR3 has 14 residues. Both about-4-week and about-12-week second-dose recipients were combined. The chain carries TRBV3-1 (or the pseudogene TRBV3-2) and TRBJ2-7; 9 bases are shared with TRBD1. The clonotype originates from an adult who received the AZD1222 COVID-19 vaccine. The specimen comprised peripheral blood, sampled 28 days after the second AZD1222 dose. CDR3 region: CASSQQDRGVEQYF. CDR3 sequence (DNA): TGTGCCAGCAGCCAACAGGACAGGGGAGTCGAGCAGTACTTC.